The 30 T cell receptor beta chains given below trace back to one sample, sequenced in a study of shared clonotypes between healthy human individuals. Produced via immunoSEQ multiplex PCR; TCRdb's table is partial and in-frame only. This sample has about 470,000 clones, with roughly 77% found just once. Sequenced sample: PBMCs. The receptors shown here come from a woman in her thirties or forties in good health. Some clones in this sample may be carry-over from other donors' samples.

The V call is TRBV4-2, the J call TRBJ2-1; 7 bases match TRBD2. V shed 0 bases, J shed 7 bases, and the junction held 6 bases outside the gene matches. Germline CDR1 and CDR2: LGHNA and YNFKEQ. The CDR3 is 15 residues long. The CDR3 DNA sequence: TGTGCCAGCAGCCAAGAGGGCGGGAGAGGGAATGAGCAGTTCTTC. Protein product: CASSQEGGRGNEQFF.

The V call is TRBV4-2, the J call TRBJ1-1, with D possibly matching TRBD1 (5 bases). CDR3 length equals 16 residues. V was trimmed by 3 bases and J by 1 base, leaving 15 bases between them. Germline CDR1 reads LGHNA; CDR2 reads YNFKEQ. CDR3 in DNA: TGTGCCAGCAGCCAGATATTGACAGTCCAGAACACTGAAGCTTTCTTT. Protein sequence: CASSQILTVQNTEAFF.

V usage is TRBV2 and J usage is TRBJ1-2; maybe TRBD1 (5 bases). CDR1 and CDR2 from the germline V gene are SNHLY and FYNNEI. Trimming stripped 2 bases from V and 3 bases from J, with 10 bases between. The CDR3 has 14 residues. The CDR3 coding sequence is TGTGCCAGCAGTGAATTGGGGGTATACTATGGCTACACCTTC. Translated, it gives CASSELGVYYGYTF.

The chain carries TRBV5-4 and TRBJ2-4, with D perhaps matching TRBD2 (5 bases). CDR1 and CDR2 (germline): SGHNT, YYREEE (reference sequence). The V and J ends lost 4 bases and 0 bases respectively, with 14 bases between them. This CDR3 contains 16 residues. The CDR3 DNA follows: TGTGCCAGCAGCCCGAACCTCGGACTAGCCAAAAACATTCAGTACTTC. This sequence encodes CASSPNLGLAKNIQYF. The variable domain in full, completed from reference TRBV5-4 and TRBJ2-4, reads ETGVTQSPTHLIKTRGQQVTLRCSSQSGHNTVSWYQQALGQGPQFIFQYYREEENGRGNFPPRFSGLQFPNYSSELNVNALELDDSALYLCASSPNLGLAKNIQYFGAGTRLSVL.

This chain connects TRBV27 to TRBJ1-2; no firm D call. Germline V lookup: CDR1 MNHEY, CDR2 SMNVEV (reference sequence). The V and J ends lost 5 bases and 3 bases respectively, with 7 bases between them. The CDR3 runs to 12 residues. The CDR3, as DNA: TGTGCCAGCAGTGGGCTGGACTATGGCTACACCTTC. Amino acid sequence: CASSGLDYGYTF.

This clone came up a few times. The V and J genes are TRBV4-3 and TRBJ1-1, with D unresolved. V lost 5 bases to trimming and J lost 0 bases, with 7 bases between them. Germline loops: CDR1 LGHNA, CDR2 YSLEER. This CDR3 has 13 residues. The CDR3 coding sequence is TGCGCCAGCAGCTTGGCGATGAACACTGAAGCTTTCTTT. It specifies CASSLAMNTEAFF.

The chain recombines TRBV30 with TRBJ1-1, with D uncertain. The V gene lost 4 bases and the J gene lost 5 bases, with 14 bases spanning the gap. Germline values: CDR1 GTSNPN, CDR2 SVGIG (reference sequence). The CDR3 runs to 13 residues. In DNA, the CDR3 is TGTGCCTGGATCCGGTCCCGGGGAACTGAAGCTTTCTTT. Translated: CAWIRSRGTEAFF.

Of note for this clone: Being one base from a much bigger clone, this may be a read error. The gene calls are TRBV30 and TRBJ2-7; TRBD2 matches 8 bases. V trimming: 3 bases; J trimming: 6 bases; junction bases outside the gene matches: 13. Germline V CDR1 and CDR2: GTSNPN, SVGIG (reference sequence). The CDR3 extends over 15 amino acids. The CDR3 bases are TGTGCCTGGAGCCTCGGACTAGCCGGGACCTGCGAGCAGTACTTC. It codes for CAWSLGLAGTCEQYF.

The CDR3, as DNA: TGCAGCGTTGATTTTGGGGGTAAGGAGCAGTACTTC. Translated, it gives CSVDFGGKEQYF. The J gene is TRBJ2-5, the V gene TRBV29-1; possibly TRBD1 or TRBD2 for D (5 bases each). The V end lost 3 bases, the J end lost 11 bases, and 16 bases lay between the germline ends. Germline-derived CDR1 and CDR2 are SQVTM and ANQGSEA. This CDR3 is built from 12 residues.

This clone was counted a single time. The V call is TRBV20-1, the J call TRBJ1-4, with D hard to call. V shed 7 bases and J shed 4 bases, with 7 bases lying between them. The CDR3 is 11 residues long. The V gene's germline CDR1 is DFQATT and CDR2 SNEGSKA (reference sequence). The CDR3 loop is CSGYSNEKLFF. The CDR3 bases are TGCAGTGGGTATAGTAATGAAAAACTGTTTTTT.

This sequence joins TRBV15 and TRBJ1-2; D might be TRBD1 (6 bases). The germline V gene has CDR1 LNHNV and CDR2 YYDKDF (reference sequence). V was trimmed by 0 bases and J by 4 bases, leaving 12 bases between them. This CDR3 region has 15 residues. This CDR3 reads CATSRDGDTSYGYTF. The CDR3 DNA follows: TGTGCCACCAGCAGAGATGGGGACACCTCCTATGGCTACACCTTC.

The rearrangement links TRBV5-4 to TRBJ2-5; 11 nucleotides align to TRBD2. CDR3 length: 15 amino acids. The germline V gene encodes CDR1 SGHNT and CDR2 YYREEE (reference sequence). V lost 0 bases, J lost 5 bases, and 3 bases stayed unmatched. In DNA form, the CDR3 reads TGTGCCAGCAGCTTGGATCCTAGCGGGAGGGAGACCCAGTACTTC. Amino acid sequence: CASSLDPSGRETQYF.

This clone was seen a handful of times. The rearrangement joins TRBV11-2 to TRBJ2-5, with D perhaps given as TRBD1 or TRBD2 (5 bases each). From germline, CDR1 is SGHAT and CDR2 FQNNGV. The CDR3 is 15 residues long. The V and J ends lost 2 bases and 1 base respectively, with 11 bases between them. CDR3 sequence reads: CASSLWGGSQETQYF. CDR3 DNA sequence: TGTGCCAGCAGCTTATGGGGCGGGTCCCAAGAGACCCAGTACTTC. Full variable domain (outside the CDR3, taken from reference TRBV11-2 and TRBJ2-5): EAGVAQSPRYKIIEKRQSVAFWCNPISGHATLYWYQQILGQGPKLLIQFQNNGVVDDSQLPKDRFSAERLKGVDSTLKIQPAKLEDSAVYLCASSLWGGSQETQYFGPGTRLLVL.

The chain links TRBV10-3 to TRBJ2-7; 8 bases match TRBD2. The CDR3 length is 15 residues. Germline-derived CDR1 and CDR2 are ENHRY and SYGVKD. J lost 4 bases, V lost 0 bases, and 5 bases had no gene match. The DNA of the CDR3 is TGTGCCATCAGTGAGTCACCTAGCGGGTCATACGAGCAGTACTTC. Amino acids: CAISESPSGSYEQYF.

Concerning this clone itself: It is likely a read error: a sequence one base away is far more abundant. V is TRBV6-5 and J is TRBJ1-1; possibly TRBD1 for D (6 bases). V shed 9 bases and J shed 5 bases, with 19 bases lying between them. The CDR3 is 14 amino acids. Looked up from germline, CDR1 is MNHEY and CDR2 is SVGAGI. The chain's CDR3 is CARTSRGTATEAFF. For the CDR3, the DNA is TGTGCCAGGACCTCGAGGGGGACGGCGACTGAAGCTTTCTTT.

This clone was found a few times. This sequence joins TRBV19 and TRBJ2-7; 8 bases map to TRBD2. This CDR3 has 14 residues. Germline V gene sequence: CDR1 LNHDA, CDR2 SQIVND (reference sequence). V dropped 6 bases and J dropped 2; count of bases not matched to a gene: 6. The CDR3 sequence is CASRSSGGAYEQYF. Written as DNA, the CDR3 is TGTGCCAGTAGGTCAAGCGGGGGAGCCTACGAGCAGTACTTC.

Of note for this clone: A much larger clone lies a single base off, so this may be a read error. In the same sample, other DNA sequences code for this CDR3. The V call is TRBV2, the J call TRBJ1-2, with D unresolved. The CDR3 covers 13 residues. V lost 10 bases to trimming and J lost 3 bases, with 15 bases between them. CDR1 is SNHLY and CDR2 is FYNNEI in the germline V gene. DNA of the CDR3: TGTGCCACCAGAGACGGGTGGGACTATGGCTACACCTTC. It codes for CATRDGWDYGYTF. Full variable domain (outside the CDR3, taken from reference TRBV2 and TRBJ1-2): EPEVTQTPSHQVTQMGQEVILRCVPISNHLYFYWYRQILGQKVEFLVSFYNNEISEKSEIFDDQFSVERPDGSNFTLKIRSTKLEDSAMYFCATRDGWDYGYTFGSGTRLTVV.

The gene calls are TRBV7-9 and TRBJ2-7; 8 bases match TRBD2. Losses at the gene ends were 4 bases for V and 0 bases for J; bases not matched to a gene: 17. The germline gives CDR1 SEHNR, CDR2 FQNEAQ (reference sequence). This CDR3 is built from 19 residues. CDR3 nucleotide sequence: TGTGCCAGCAGCTCAATCCGTCTTTTCGGGACTAGAGACTCCTACGAGCAGTACTTC. Translated, it gives CASSSIRLFGTRDSYEQYF.

On this clone: Different DNA sequences within this sample yield the same CDR3. This rearrangement joins TRBV19 to TRBJ2-7; D possibly corresponds to TRBD2 (5 bases). The CDR3 is 14 residues long. The germline CDR1 and CDR2 sequences are LNHDA and SQIVND (reference sequence). The V and J ends lost 4 bases and 1 base respectively, with 11 bases between them. The CDR3 coding sequence is TGTGCCAGTAGTACCCCTGGACTTTCCTACGAGCAGTACTTC. Translating gives CASSTPGLSYEQYF.

This clone was seen more than once but under ten times. This chain connects TRBV4-2 to TRBJ2-7; no clear D gene. CDR1 is LGHNA and CDR2 is YNFKEQ in the germline V gene. The V end lost 0 bases, the J end lost 3 bases, and 12 bases lay between the germline ends. The CDR3 runs 15 residues. The CDR3 DNA reads as TGTGCCAGCAGCCAAGATAGTTCTCCGGACTACGAGCAGTACTTC. It translates to CASSQDSSPDYEQYF.

V gene TRBV11-2 combines with J gene TRBJ2-3, with D hard to call. The CDR3 is made up of 13 amino acids. V lost 7 bases to trimming and J lost 2 bases, with 10 bases between them. Germline CDR1 reads SGHAT; CDR2 reads FQNNGV. In DNA form, the CDR3 reads TGTGCCAGCATTCACGACCCCACAGATACGCAGTATTTT. Translated: CASIHDPTDTQYF. The whole variable domain, filled in from reference TRBV11-2 and TRBJ2-3, reads EAGVAQSPRYKIIEKRQSVAFWCNPISGHATLYWYQQILGQGPKLLIQFQNNGVVDDSQLPKDRFSAERLKGVDSTLKIQPAKLEDSAVYLCASIHDPTDTQYFGPGTRLTVL.

CDR3 residues: CAWSVGVDYGYTF. CDR3 coding DNA: TGTGCCTGGAGTGTAGGGGTCGACTATGGCTACACCTTC. The rearrangement uses TRBV30 and TRBJ1-2; maybe TRBD1 (5 bases). Germline CDR1 and CDR2: GTSNPN and SVGIG (reference sequence). CDR3 length: 13 residues. Trimming removed 0 bases at V and 3 bases at J, with 8 bases between.

V usage is TRBV7-2 and J usage is TRBJ1-2, with 7 nucleotides matching TRBD1. Per the germline V gene, CDR1 is SGHTA and CDR2 is FQGNSA. CDR3 length equals 15 residues. The V segment lost 4 bases and the J segment 7 bases; nucleotides outside the gene matches: 12. This CDR3 is CASSSDWDSPLGYTF. The CDR3 bases are TGTGCCAGCAGCTCAGATTGGGACAGTCCACTTGGCTACACCTTC. Full variable domain (rest looked up from reference TRBV7-2 and TRBJ1-2): GAGVSQSPSNKVTEKGKDVELRCDPISGHTALYWYRQSLGQGLEFLIYFQGNSAPDKSGLPSDRFSAERTGGSVSTLTIQRTQQEDSAVYLCASSSDWDSPLGYTFGSGTRLTVV.

The rearrangement joins TRBV25-1 to TRBJ2-7; 7 bases are a match to TRBD2. The CDR3 extends over 14 amino acids. Germline-derived CDR1 and CDR2 are MGHDK and SYGVNS. J was trimmed by 0 bases and V by 1 base; bases with no gene match: 0. The CDR3 reads CASSESGGSYEQYF. DNA of the CDR3: TGTGCCAGCAGTGAATCGGGGGGCTCCTACGAGCAGTACTTC.

This rearrangement joins TRBV11-3 to TRBJ1-2; D possibly corresponds to TRBD1 (5 bases). Germline CDR1 is SGHNT and CDR2 is YENEEA. V lost 1 base, J lost 8 bases, and 8 bases lay in between. This CDR3 region has 12 residues. The CDR3 DNA sequence: TGTGCCAGCAGCTTAGGAGGGGACGGCTACACCTTC. Amino acid sequence: CASSLGGDGYTF.

The chain uses TRBV5-4 and TRBJ1-1, with D unresolved. CDR1 and CDR2 (germline): SGHNT, YYREEE (reference sequence). The CDR3 is 15 amino acids. With 0 bases removed from V and 1 base from J, the gap between germline ends came to 10 bases. CDR3 sequence: CASSLGDEGNTEAFF. CDR3 DNA: TGTGCCAGCAGCTTGGGGGATGAAGGGAACACTGAAGCTTTCTTT.

The V and J genes are TRBV29-1 and TRBJ2-5, with 9 bases that match TRBD1. Trimming took 4 bases from V and 5 from J; bases not matched to a gene: 5. The CDR3 runs to 13 residues. Germline CDR1 and CDR2: SQVTM and ANQGSEA. The CDR3, as DNA: TGCAGCGTTGTGACAGGGGGTGTGGAGACCCAGTACTTC. This translates into CSVVTGGVETQYF. The variable domain in full, completed from reference TRBV29-1 and TRBJ2-5, reads SAVISQKPSRDICQRGTSLTIQCQVDSQVTMMFWYRQQPGQSLTLIATANQGSEATYESGFVIDKFPISRPNLTFSTLTVSNMSPEDSSIYLCSVVTGGVETQYFGPGTRLLVL.

The chain's CDR3 is CASSTGLWEQYF. For the CDR3, the DNA is TGTGCCAGCAGCACAGGGTTGTGGGAGCAGTACTTC. The chain has TRBV7-2 and TRBJ2-7; the D gene is possibly TRBD1 (6 bases). Per the germline V gene, CDR1 is SGHTA and CDR2 is FQGNSA. Trimming cost V 5 bases and J 7 bases, with 12 bases left between them. The CDR3 consists of 12 residues. Looking up the rest from reference TRBV7-2 and TRBJ2-7 gives the full variable domain: GAGVSQSPSNKVTEKGKDVELRCDPISGHTALYWYRQSLGQGLEFLIYFQGNSAPDKSGLPSDRFSAERTGGSVSTLTIQRTQQEDSAVYLCASSTGLWEQYFGPGTRLTVT.

The CDR3 DNA reads as TGTGCCAGCAGTTATTATGGGACTAGCGGGAGCACAGATACGCAGTATTTT. This gives the protein CASSYYGTSGSTDTQYF. The chain recombines TRBV27 with TRBJ2-3; 12 bases map to TRBD2. The V gene's germline CDR1 is MNHEY and CDR2 SMNVEV (reference sequence). V trimming: 4 bases; J trimming: 0 bases; junction bases outside the gene matches: 5. The CDR3 spans 17 residues.

The chain links TRBV6-6 to TRBJ2-7; 9 nucleotides align to TRBD1. Germline CDR1 is MNHNY and CDR2 is SVGAGI (reference sequence). Trimming removed 6 bases from V and 4 bases from J; junction bases left unmatched: 13. The CDR3 consists of 16 residues. CDR3 region: CASRTVFETGGYEQYF. CDR3 sequence (DNA): TGTGCCAGCAGGACGGTTTTTGAGACAGGGGGATACGAGCAGTACTTC.